The 27 T cell receptor beta chains below all came from one sample that was sequenced in a study of Graves' ophthalmopathy and Graves' hyperthyroidism. The sequenced template was RNA, covering the TCR beta CDR3 region. The first round was an RT-PCR with HTBI primers, and the second round was a multiplex PCR. MiXCR, run by TCRdb on the multiplex PCR reads, gives a single entry per CDR3 protein. The table lists more than 300,000 distinct CDR3 sequences, about 17% of them singletons. Sequencing was carried out using peripheral blood. Every receptor here comes from an adult woman with stable Graves' hyperthyroidism.

In its sample, this clonotype was seen many times. The genes are TRBV9 and TRBJ1-1; D remains ambiguous. The germline V gene has CDR1 SGDLS and CDR2 YYNGEE. Trimming removed 0 bases from V and 4 bases from J, with 7 bases in between. There are 13 residues in the CDR3. The CDR3 coding sequence is TGTGCCAGCAGCGTAGGGGAGACCACTGAAGCTTTCTTT. Translated, it gives CASSVGETTEAFF.

This clonotype was found many times. The chain recombines TRBV6-1 with TRBJ1-1, with D maybe TRBD1 (5 bases). CDR3 size: 16 residues. CDR1 and CDR2 from the germline V gene are MNHNS and SASEGT. V was cut by 8 bases and J by 0 bases, with 19 bases left in between. This chain's CDR3 is CASFFSTAKMNTEAFF. The CDR3 nucleotides read TGTGCCAGCTTCTTTTCGACAGCGAAAATGAACACTGAAGCTTTCTTT.

On this clonotype: Being one base from a much bigger clone, this may be a read error. This chain uses TRBV7-8 with TRBJ2-7; unclear D gene. Germline V gene data show CDR1 as SGHVS and CDR2 as FQNEAQ. V lost 3 bases and J lost 6, with 9 bases in between. CDR3 length equals 12 residues. As DNA, the CDR3 is TGTGCCAGCAGCTTCAACCCGGGCGAGCAGTACTTC. As protein: CASSFNPGEQYF.

This clonotype showed up many times. The chain combines TRBV13 with TRBJ2-7; TRBD2 matches at 15 bases. The V gene's germline CDR1 is PRHDT and CDR2 FYEKMQ (reference sequence). This CDR3 has 16 amino acids. The ends lost 4 bases at V and 3 bases at J; junction bases unmatched: 4. This chain's CDR3 is CASSYLGLAGGYEQYF. DNA for the CDR3: TGTGCCAGCAGCTACCTGGGACTAGCGGGAGGCTACGAGCAGTACTTC.

This chain joins TRBV5-4 and TRBJ1-1; TRBD1 matches 8 bases. CDR1 and CDR2 (germline): SGHNT, YYREEE (reference sequence). V lost 4 bases and J lost 3; bases outside the gene matches: 8. The CDR3 length is 15 residues. CDR3 region: CASSPGGVSYTEAFF. The CDR3 DNA reads TGTGCCAGCAGCCCAGGGGGCGTTTCTTACACTGAAGCTTTCTTT.

About this clonotype itself: It is unclear where the CDR3 begins or ends on the DNA, so no DNA is shown, and the CDR3 is as TCRdb lists it. The chain carries TRBV11-2 and TRBJ2-2. The CDR3 contains 16 residues when both ends are counted. The germline CDR1 and CDR2 sequences are SGHAT and FQNNGV. CDR3: CASSHPGVGTPGSCFF.

There are many counts of this clonotype. The chain carries TRBV27 and TRBJ2-5; D is unresolved. This CDR3 region has 13 residues. Germline CDR1 is MNHEY and CDR2 is SMNVEV (reference sequence). The V and J ends lost 3 bases and 5 bases respectively, with 10 bases between them. In nucleotides, the CDR3 is TGTGCCAGCAGTTTGCAGCCACGGGAGACCCAGTACTTC. It is translated as CASSLQPRETQYF.

The V call is TRBV12-3 or TRBV12-4, the J call TRBJ2-5, with 8 bases that match TRBD2. Trimming at V came to 7 bases and at J to 4 bases, leaving 11 bases not matched to a gene. The CDR3 covers 15 residues. The CDR3 coding sequence is TGTGCCAGCACTACTGGGGGACTAGGGGTAGAGACCCAGTACTTC. This codes for CASTTGGLGVETQYF.

V usage is TRBV20-1 and J usage is TRBJ2-7; unclear D gene. Trimming cost V 3 bases and J 0 bases, with 15 bases left between them. The CDR3 is 15 amino acids. The germline V gene encodes CDR1 DFQATT and CDR2 SNEGSKA (reference sequence). The CDR3 here is CSARPSLIHSYEQYF. CDR3 sequence (DNA): TGCAGTGCTAGGCCTTCCCTCATACACTCCTACGAGCAGTACTTC.

The gene calls are TRBV27 and TRBJ1-6; 7 nucleotides align to TRBD1. Looked up from germline, CDR1 is MNHEY and CDR2 is SMNVEV (reference sequence). There are 14 residues in the CDR3. Unmatched junction bases numbered 11, after V lost 8 bases and J lost 10 bases. The CDR3 DNA sequence: TGTGCCAGCGGACAAACAGGGGCTGGGTCACCCCTCCACTTT. Translated, it gives CASGQTGAGSPLHF.

This clonotype was seen ten or more times. The genes are TRBV12-3 or TRBV12-4 and TRBJ1-6; D unresolved. The CDR3 covers 12 residues. V was shortened by 3 bases and J by 13 bases, with 10 bases between the two germline ends. In DNA, the CDR3 is TGTGCCAGCAGTTTCTCCTTAAGTCCCCTCCACTTT. Its translation: CASSFSLSPLHF.

The table lists this clonotype with many counts. The genes are TRBV10-1 and TRBJ2-7; 11 nucleotides line up with TRBD1. The germline V gene has CDR1 WNHNN and CDR2 SYGVQD (reference sequence). V shed 8 bases and J 5 bases; nucleotides not matched to a gene: 5. The CDR3 contains 13 residues. In DNA form, the CDR3 reads TGCGCCAGCGGGGACAGGGGGTCCCACGAGCAGTACTTC. It is translated as CASGDRGSHEQYF.

In this sample, this clonotype turned up many times. The chain recombines TRBV5-1 with TRBJ2-5; a possible D gene is TRBD1 (7 bases). Trimming stripped 7 bases from V and 5 bases from J, with 21 bases between. Germline V gene lookup returns CDR1 SGHRS and CDR2 YFSETQ. The CDR3 is 15 amino acids. The CDR3 bases are TGCGCCAGCGGACGCCAGGGGGGCAGTTCTGAGACCCAGTACTTC. Its protein is CASGRQGGSSETQYF.

This clonotype has ten or more counts. The gene calls are TRBV20-1 and TRBJ2-7; 8 nucleotides agree with TRBD2. The CDR3 loop spans 16 amino acids. CDR1 and CDR2 (germline): DFQATT, SNEGSKA (reference sequence). The V gene end was trimmed by 2 bases and the J gene end by 4 bases; junction bases not matched to a gene: 13. The CDR3 loop reads CSARPIEREFVYEQYF. The CDR3 region has the DNA TGCAGTGCTAGACCAATTGAGCGGGAGTTCGTGTACGAGCAGTACTTC.

This clonotype was picked up many times. The chain carries TRBV12-3 or TRBV12-4 and TRBJ1-5, with D possibly matching TRBD1 (6 bases). V dropped 6 bases and J dropped 7 bases, with 19 bases sitting between them. CDR3 length equals 15 residues. The CDR3 DNA follows: TGTGCCAGCAGCACATCGCAGGGGAAGGACCAGCCCCAGCATTTT. Its protein product is CASSTSQGKDQPQHF.

There are many counts of this clonotype. V gene TRBV5-1 combines with J gene TRBJ2-5, with D maybe TRBD2 (5 bases). From germline, CDR1 is SGHRS and CDR2 YFSETQ. V was clipped by 4 bases and J by 5 bases, with 15 bases between them. The CDR3 totals 14 residues. As DNA, the CDR3 is TGCGCCAGCAGCGCAGCCGGAACTAGGGAGACCCAGTACTTC. This codes for CASSAAGTRETQYF. Variable domain in full (rest from reference TRBV5-1 and TRBJ2-5): KAGVTQTPRYLIKTRGQQVTLSCSPISGHRSVSWYQQTPGQGLQFLFEYFSETQRNKGNFPGRFSGRQFSNSRSEMNVSTLELGDSALYLCASSAAGTRETQYFGPGTRLLVL.

This clonotype was counted ten times or more. The chain couples TRBV7-8 to TRBJ2-2; possible D gene TRBD1, 6 bases. CDR3 size: 13 residues. CDR1 SGHVS and CDR2 FQNEAQ come from the germline V gene. With 1 base removed from V and 14 bases from J, the gap between germline ends came to 14 bases. The CDR3 region is CASSLGPDRRLFF. CDR3 sequence (DNA): TGTGCCAGCAGCTTAGGCCCCGACAGGAGACTGTTTTTT.

In its sample, this clonotype was seen many times. The V gene is TRBV30, the J gene TRBJ1-1, with D uncertain. CDR3 length: 12 residues. In germline, CDR1 is GTSNPN, CDR2 SVGIG (reference sequence). V lost 1 base and J lost 1, with 4 bases in between. CDR3 loop: CAWSDRNTEAFF. The CDR3 nucleotides are TGTGCCTGGAGTGACAGGAACACTGAAGCTTTCTTT.

This clonotype appeared many times. The rearrangement uses TRBV11-2 and TRBJ2-5; 7 bases are shared with TRBD1. The junction had 6 bases not matched to a gene; V was cut back by 3 bases and J by 5 bases. Germline V CDR1 and CDR2: SGHAT, FQNNGV. This CDR3 region has 14 residues. CDR3 nucleotide sequence: TGTGCCAGCAGCTTGGCAGGGGGTCGGGAGACCCAGTACTTC. This codes for CASSLAGGRETQYF.

This clonotype was seen repeatedly, ten times or more. The rearrangement joins TRBV6-5 to TRBJ2-7; TRBD2 might be the D (6 bases). Trimming removed 0 bases from V and 4 bases from J, with 16 bases in between. CDR1 MNHEY and CDR2 SVGAGI come from the germline V gene. This CDR3 is built from 16 residues. The CDR3 DNA follows: TGTGCCAGCAGTTACTCGAAGCCTAGCGCTGATTACGAGCAGTACTTC. This codes for CASSYSKPSADYEQYF.

This clonotype has only a few counts. The chain has TRBV19 and TRBJ1-2; D perhaps matches TRBD1 (5 bases). CDR1 and CDR2 (germline): LNHDA, SQIVND (reference sequence). Trimming took off 3 bases at V and 0 bases at J, with 11 bases between the two ends. The CDR3 runs 15 residues. CDR3 region: CASSIWATANYGYTF. Written as DNA, the CDR3 is TGTGCCAGTAGTATCTGGGCGACAGCTAACTATGGCTACACCTTC.

This clonotype was counted ten times or more. This rearrangement joins TRBV14 to TRBJ2-5, with D uncertain. CDR1 is SGHDN, CDR2 FVKESK, per germline. Deletions cut 4 bases from V and 4 bases from J, with 10 bases between. This CDR3 contains 13 residues. CDR3 loop: CASSRVETETQYF. In nucleotides, the CDR3 is TGTGCCAGCAGCCGGGTCGAGACAGAGACCCAGTACTTC.

Ten or more counts support this clonotype. The V call is TRBV7-2, the J call TRBJ2-7; no firm D call. Germline values: CDR1 SGHTA, CDR2 FQGNSA. V was cut by 5 bases and J by 3 bases, with 14 bases left in between. This CDR3 is built from 14 residues. The chain's CDR3 is CASSPPPMGYEQYF. For the CDR3, the DNA is TGTGCCAGCAGCCCCCCCCCCATGGGCTACGAGCAGTACTTC.

The sample holds many counts of this clonotype. This sequence joins TRBV15 and TRBJ2-7, with 9 positions matching TRBD1. V lost 3 bases and J lost 5; bases outside the gene matches: 8. The CDR3 contains 15 residues. Germline loops: CDR1 LNHNV, CDR2 YYDKDF (reference sequence). CDR3 nucleotide sequence: TGTGCCACCAGCAGGGATTACAGGGGGCTAGACGAGCAGTACTTC. As protein: CATSRDYRGLDEQYF.

This clonotype was recorded at least ten times. V is TRBV7-2 and J is TRBJ2-2; D assignment may be TRBD1 or TRBD2 (5 bases each). Looked up from germline, CDR1 is SGHTA and CDR2 is FQGNSA. V dropped 1 base and J dropped 5 bases, with 17 bases sitting between them. The CDR3 is 17 residues long. DNA of the CDR3: TGTGCCAGCAGCTTAGTAGGGACCCGACGTGGGACCGGGGAGCTGTTTTTT. Its translation is CASSLVGTRRGTGELFF.

This clonotype was counted many times. The chain has TRBV28 and TRBJ1-1; tentatively, D is TRBD1 (6 bases). Germline-derived CDR1 and CDR2 are MDHEN and SYDVKM. V was cut by 3 bases and J by 5 bases, with 7 bases left in between. This CDR3 contains 12 residues. The CDR3 coding sequence is TGTGCCAGCAGTTTCACAGGGACTGAAGCTTTCTTT. It yields the protein CASSFTGTEAFF.

This clonotype was observed at least ten times. The chain carries TRBV7-8 and TRBJ2-7; D unclear. The V gene lost 1 base and the J gene lost 7 bases, with 17 bases spanning the gap. This CDR3 spans 15 amino acids. Germline CDR1 and CDR2: SGHVS and FQNEAQ. CDR3 DNA sequence: TGTGCCAGCAGCTTAGACCCCTCGGTGCTTCGGGAGCAGTACTTC. It translates to CASSLDPSVLREQYF.